This T cell receptor (beta chain) is from a study of T cell clones after liver transplantation. For the study at large: Draws occurred before transplant, before withdrawal, and after complete or failed withdrawal. Overall study findings and caveats: Compared with third party-reactive sequences, donor-reactive ones declined more, independent of withdrawal success.

Sequencing was performed with immunoSEQ multiplex PCR; in TCRdb, only in-frame clones are kept and a portion is missing. The repertoire holds approximately 68,000 clones, 80% seen once, with about 0.64% in the top ten. As regards this clone: What it binds is not known.

V trimming: 3 bases; J trimming: 10 bases; junction bases outside the gene matches: 10. Germline V gene data show CDR1 as SGHRS and CDR2 as YFSETQ. This CDR3 region has 15 residues. The material sequenced was CD4+ T cells from blood, taken before liver transplant. V and J are TRBV5-1 and TRBJ1-4; TRBD1 matches 9 bases. The TCR sequence derives from a human donor who received a liver transplant. The CDR3 loop is CASSSETGGARKLFF. The DNA of the CDR3 is TGCGCCAGCAGCTCGGAAACAGGGGGCGCCCGAAAACTGTTTTTT.